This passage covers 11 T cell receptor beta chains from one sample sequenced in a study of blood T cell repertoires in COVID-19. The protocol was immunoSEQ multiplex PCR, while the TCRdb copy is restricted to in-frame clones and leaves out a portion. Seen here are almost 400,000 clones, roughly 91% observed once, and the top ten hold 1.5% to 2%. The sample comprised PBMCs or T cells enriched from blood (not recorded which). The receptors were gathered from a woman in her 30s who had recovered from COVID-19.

The CDR3 nucleotides read TGTGCCAGCAGCAGGGGGACTAGCGGGAGGATCTCCTACAATGAGCAGTTCTTC. Translated, it gives CASSRGTSGRISYNEQFF. The chain joins TRBV21-1 to TRBJ2-1; whether TRBD2, the table's D call, matches the DNA was not checked. TRBV21-1 is assigned pseudogene status. This CDR3 has 18 residues.

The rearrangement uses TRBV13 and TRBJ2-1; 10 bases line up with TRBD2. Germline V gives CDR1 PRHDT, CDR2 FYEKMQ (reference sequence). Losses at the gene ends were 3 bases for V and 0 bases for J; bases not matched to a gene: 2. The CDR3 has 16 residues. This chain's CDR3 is CASSFSGRRSYNEQFF. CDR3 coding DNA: TGTGCCAGCAGCTTTAGCGGGAGGCGCTCCTACAATGAGCAGTTCTTC.

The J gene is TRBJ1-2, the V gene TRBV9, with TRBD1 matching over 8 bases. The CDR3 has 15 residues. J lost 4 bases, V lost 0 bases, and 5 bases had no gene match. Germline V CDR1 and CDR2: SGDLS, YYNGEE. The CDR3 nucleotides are TGTGCCAGCAGCGTAGAGGCGGGACAGGTCTATGGCTACACCTTC. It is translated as CASSVEAGQVYGYTF.

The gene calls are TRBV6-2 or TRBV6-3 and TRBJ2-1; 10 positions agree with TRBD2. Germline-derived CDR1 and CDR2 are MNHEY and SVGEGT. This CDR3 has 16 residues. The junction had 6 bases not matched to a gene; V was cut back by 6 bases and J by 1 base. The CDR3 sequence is CASSPLTSGSYNEQFF. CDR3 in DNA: TGTGCCAGCAGCCCCTTGACTAGCGGGTCCTACAATGAGCAGTTCTTC.

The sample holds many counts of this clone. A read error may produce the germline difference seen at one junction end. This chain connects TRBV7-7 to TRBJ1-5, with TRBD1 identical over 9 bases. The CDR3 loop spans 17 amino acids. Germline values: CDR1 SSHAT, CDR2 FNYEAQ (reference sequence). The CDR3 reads CASSLEGGDRANQPQHF. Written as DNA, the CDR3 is TGTGCTAGCAGCCTCGAGGGGGGGGACAGGGCCAATCAGCCCCAGCATTTT.

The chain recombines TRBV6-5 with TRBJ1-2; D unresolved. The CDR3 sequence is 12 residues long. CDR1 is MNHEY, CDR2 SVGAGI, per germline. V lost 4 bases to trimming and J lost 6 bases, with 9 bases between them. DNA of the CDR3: TGTGCCAGCAGTTTGACGGGGAATGGCTACACCTTC. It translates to CASSLTGNGYTF.

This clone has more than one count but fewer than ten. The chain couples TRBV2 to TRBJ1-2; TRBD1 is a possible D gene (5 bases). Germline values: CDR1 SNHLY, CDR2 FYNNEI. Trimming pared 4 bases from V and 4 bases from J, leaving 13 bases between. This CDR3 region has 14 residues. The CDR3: CASSVGENSYGYTF. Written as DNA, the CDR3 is TGTGCCAGCAGTGTAGGGGAAAACTCCTATGGCTACACCTTC. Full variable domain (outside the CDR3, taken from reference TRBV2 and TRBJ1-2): EPEVTQTPSHQVTQMGQEVILRCVPISNHLYFYWYRQILGQKVEFLVSFYNNEISEKSEIFDDQFSVERPDGSNFTLKIRSTKLEDSAMYFCASSVGENSYGYTFGSGTRLTVV.

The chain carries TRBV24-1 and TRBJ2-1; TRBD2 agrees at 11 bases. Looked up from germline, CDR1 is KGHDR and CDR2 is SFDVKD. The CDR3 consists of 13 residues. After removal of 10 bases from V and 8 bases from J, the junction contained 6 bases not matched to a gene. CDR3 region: CATQLAGEHEQFF. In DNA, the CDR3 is TGTGCCACACAACTAGCGGGAGAGCATGAGCAGTTCTTC.

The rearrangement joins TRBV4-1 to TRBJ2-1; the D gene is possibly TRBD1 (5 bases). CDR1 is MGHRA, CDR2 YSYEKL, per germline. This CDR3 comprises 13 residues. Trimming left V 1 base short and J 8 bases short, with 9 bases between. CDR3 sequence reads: CASSQAQGHEQFF. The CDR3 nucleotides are TGCGCCAGCAGCCAAGCCCAGGGCCATGAGCAGTTCTTC.

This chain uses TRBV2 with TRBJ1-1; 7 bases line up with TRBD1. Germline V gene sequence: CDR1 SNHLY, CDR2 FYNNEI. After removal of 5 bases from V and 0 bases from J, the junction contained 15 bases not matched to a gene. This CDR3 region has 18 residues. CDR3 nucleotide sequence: TGTGCCAGCAGTTCAATTAGCTCTTTGACAGGGCTGAACACTGAAGCTTTCTTT. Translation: CASSSISSLTGLNTEAFF.

The CDR3 DNA follows: TGTGCCAGCAGCCCAGTCCGACTACGATACAATGAGCAGTTCTTC. Translated, it gives CASSPVRLRYNEQFF. The rearrangement links TRBV7-8 to TRBJ2-1, with a weak D call TRBD2 (5 bases). Germline CDR1 is SGHVS and CDR2 is FQNEAQ. Trimming pared 5 bases from V and 4 bases from J, leaving 15 bases between. CDR3 length: 15 residues.